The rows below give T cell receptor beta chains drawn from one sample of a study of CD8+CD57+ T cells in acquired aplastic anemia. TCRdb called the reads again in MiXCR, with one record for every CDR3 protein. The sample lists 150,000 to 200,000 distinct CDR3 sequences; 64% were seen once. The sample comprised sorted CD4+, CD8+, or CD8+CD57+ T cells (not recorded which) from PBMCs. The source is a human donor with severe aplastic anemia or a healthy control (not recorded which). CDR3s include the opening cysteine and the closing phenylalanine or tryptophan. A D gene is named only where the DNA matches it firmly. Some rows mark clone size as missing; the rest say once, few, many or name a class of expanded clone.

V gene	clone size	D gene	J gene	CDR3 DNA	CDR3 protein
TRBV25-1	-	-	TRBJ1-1	TGTGCCAGCAGCTTAATCTCGTGGGGCAGCAACACTGAAGCTTTCTTT	CASSLISWGSNTEAFF
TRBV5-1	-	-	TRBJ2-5	TGCGCCAGCAGCACGGACAGTTGGGAGACCCAGTACTTC	CASSTDSWETQYF
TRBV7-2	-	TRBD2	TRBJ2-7	TGTGCCAGCAGCTTACGGTCTAGCGGTCAGTACTTC	CASSLRSSGQYF
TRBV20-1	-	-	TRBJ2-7	TGCAGTGCTAGAGTGGGTAGCGGAGGAACCTACGAGCAGTACTTC	CSARVGSGGTYEQYF
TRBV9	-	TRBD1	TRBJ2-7	TGTGCCAGCAGCTCGTCGGGGGACAGGACCTACTACGAGCAGTACTTC	CASSSSGDRTYYEQYF
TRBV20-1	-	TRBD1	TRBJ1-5	TGCAGTGCCCTTCAGACAGGGACCCAAGAGACCCAGCATTTT	CSALQTGTQETQHF
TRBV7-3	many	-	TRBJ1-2	TGTGCCAGCAGCGACGGCTGGGGGGTTCAGTCGGACTACACCTTC	CASSDGWGVQSDYTF
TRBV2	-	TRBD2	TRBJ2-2	TGTGCCAGCAGGCGACTAGCGGGCCTAACCGGGGAGCTGTTTTTT	CASRRLAGLTGELFF
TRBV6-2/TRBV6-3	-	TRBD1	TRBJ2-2	TGTGCCAGCAGCTCACAGGGGGCGGGAACCGGGGAGCTGTTTTTT	CASSSQGAGTGELFF
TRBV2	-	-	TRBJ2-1	TGTGCCAGCAGTGAGGTGGATCAGTTCTTC	CASSEVDQFF
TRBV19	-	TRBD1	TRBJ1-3	TGTGCCAGTAGGAAAGACAGGGTTTCTGGAAACACCATATATTTT	CASRKDRVSGNTIYF
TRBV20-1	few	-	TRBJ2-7	TGCAGTGGCACCGACGGTCACGAGCAGTACTTC	CSGTDGHEQYF
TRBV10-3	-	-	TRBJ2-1	TGTGCCAGCGTTGACGATTACAATGAGCAGTTCTTC	CASVDDYNEQFF
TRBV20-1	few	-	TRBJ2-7	TGCAGTGCCCAGAGCTATCGCGGGGACTACGAGCAGTACTTC	CSAQSYRGDYEQYF
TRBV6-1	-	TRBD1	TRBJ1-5	TGTGCCAGCAGTCACAGGGGGAATCAGCCCCAGCATTTT	CASSHRGNQPQHF
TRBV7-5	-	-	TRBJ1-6	-	CISVPEASISGSSYNSPLHF
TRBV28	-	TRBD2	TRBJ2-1	TGTGCCAGCAGTCCCTTCTCGGGGGGTTACAATGAGCAGTTCTTC	CASSPFSGGYNEQFF
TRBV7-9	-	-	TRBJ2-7	TGCGCCAGCAGCCCCCACTACGAGCAGTACTTC	CASSPHYEQYF
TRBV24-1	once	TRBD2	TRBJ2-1	TGTGCCACCAGTGATGCTAGCGGGAGCTGGTTTATAAATGAGCAGTTCTTC	CATSDASGSWFINEQFF
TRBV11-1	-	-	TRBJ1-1	TGTGCCAGCAGCTTAGCGCCGAACAGGCTGAACACTGAAGCTTTCTTT	CASSLAPNRLNTEAFF
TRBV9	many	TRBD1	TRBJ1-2	TGTGCCAGCAGCCAAGGGACAGGGAATGGCTACACCTTC	CASSQGTGNGYTF
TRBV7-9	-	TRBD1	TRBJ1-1	TGTGCCAGCACTCAAAAGGCGGGACAGGGACTCGCTGAAGCTTTCTTT	CASTQKAGQGLAEAFF
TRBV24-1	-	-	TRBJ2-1	TGTGCCACCAGTAGGCTAGCCTACAATGAGCAGTTCTTC	CATSRLAYNEQFF
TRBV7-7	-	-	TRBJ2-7	TGTGCCAGCAGCCCCGACGGAAGAGAGCAGTACTTC	CASSPDGREQYF
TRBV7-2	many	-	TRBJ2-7	TGTGCCAGCAGCCTAGGGGGGGGATACGAGCAGTACTTC	CASSLGGGYEQYF
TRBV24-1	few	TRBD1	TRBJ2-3	TGTGCCACCAGCCAAGAGAGTGGGGACAGGGGCAGAGATACGCAGTATTTT	CATSQESGDRGRDTQYF
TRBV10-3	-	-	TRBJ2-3	TGTGCCATCAGTGAGGGGAGCAGGGACACAGATACGCAGTATTTT	CAISEGSRDTDTQYF
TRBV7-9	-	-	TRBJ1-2	TGTGCCAGCAGCCCTAGCTACTATGGCTACACCTTC	CASSPSYYGYTF
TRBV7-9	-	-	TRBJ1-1	TGTGCCAGCACCGTTAGGCCGAACACTGAAGCTTTCTTT	CASTVRPNTEAFF
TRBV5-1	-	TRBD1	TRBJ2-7	TGCGCCAGCAGCTTGGGGGACAGGTCCCACGAGCAGTACTTC	CASSLGDRSHEQYF
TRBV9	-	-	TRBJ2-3	TGTGCCAGCAGCTTATGCCGCCCTGGAGTGAGGGGGACCCACACAGATACGCAGTATTTT	CASSLCRPGVRGTHTDTQYF
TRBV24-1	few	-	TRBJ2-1	TGTGCCACCAGTGATAGGGACGGAGACAATGAGCAGTTCTTC	CATSDRDGDNEQFF
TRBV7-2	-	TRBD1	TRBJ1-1	TGTGCCAGCAGCTCGACAGGGTACACTGAAGCTTTCTTT	CASSSTGYTEAFF
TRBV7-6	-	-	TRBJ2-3	TGTGCCAGCAGCTTAGATCCTGGGGATACGCAGTATTTT	CASSLDPGDTQYF
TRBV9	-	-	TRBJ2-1	TGTGCCAGCAGCATCCGGACGCACAATGAGCAGTTCTTC	CASSIRTHNEQFF
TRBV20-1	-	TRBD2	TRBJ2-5	TGCAGTGCTAGAATCGGCGGGGGGCAAGAGACCCAGTACTTC	CSARIGGGQETQYF
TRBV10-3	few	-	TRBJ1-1	TGTGCCATCAGTGAGTCCGGGGGGGGGGCTGAAGCTTTCTTT	CAISESGGGAEAFF
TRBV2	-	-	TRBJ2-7	TGTGCCAGCAGGGTGGAGGTTTGGGAGGAGCAGTACTTC	CASRVEVWEEQYF
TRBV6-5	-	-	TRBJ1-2	TGTGCCAGCAGCGAAAGCGGAGATGGCTACACCTTC	CASSESGDGYTF
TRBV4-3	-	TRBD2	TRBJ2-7	TGCGCCAGCAGCCAGGCACTAGCGGGGTCCAACGAGCAGTACTTC	CASSQALAGSNEQYF
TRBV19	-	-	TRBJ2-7	TGTGCCAGTAGTATAACAGTGGGATTCTACGAGCAGTACTTC	CASSITVGFYEQYF
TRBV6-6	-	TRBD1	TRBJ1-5	TGTGCCAGCTTATGGGACAGGGGTGCAGGGCAGCCCCAGCATTTT	CASLWDRGAGQPQHF
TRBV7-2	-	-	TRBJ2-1	TGTGCCAGCAGCTTGACAACCGGGGCGTCCTACAATGAGCAGTTCTTC	CASSLTTGASYNEQFF
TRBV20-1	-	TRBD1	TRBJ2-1	TGCAGTGCCCACGGGACAGGGGTCTTAGCGGGGTTTGGGGATGAGCAGTTCTTC	CSAHGTGVLAGFGDEQFF
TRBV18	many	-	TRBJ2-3	TGTGCCACCACGCTGGGGGCGAGCACAGATACGCAGTATTTT	CATTLGASTDTQYF
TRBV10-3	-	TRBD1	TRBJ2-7	TGTGCCATCCGGACAGGGCTAGCCTACGAGCAGTACTTC	CAIRTGLAYEQYF
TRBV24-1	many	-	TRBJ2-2	TGTGCCACCAGTGGTTCTAGGGTGGCCGGGGAGCTGTTTTTT	CATSGSRVAGELFF
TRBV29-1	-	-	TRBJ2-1	TGCAGCGTTGGAAGGCCCGCGATCAATGAGCAGTTCTTC	CSVGRPAINEQFF
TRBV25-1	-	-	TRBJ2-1	TGTGCCAGCAGTTCCCGGAGACGGGGGCTGTACAATGAGCAGTTCTTC	CASSSRRRGLYNEQFF